This record concerns one T cell receptor (beta chain) sequence. As yet, its antigen is unknown. A template switching step contributed a universal primer site, while unique molecular identifiers were present in the cDNA. Each CDR3 protein is one row after TCRdb ran MiXCR on the 5' RACE reads. The data show more than 400,000 distinct CDR3 sequences, about 15% seen once. These data come from a study of identical twins. Points from the study as a whole: Reduced insertions were recorded for abundant cord blood beta clonotypes, with no such pattern in memory repertoires. The study found excess low generation probability among twin-shared out-of-frame alpha sequences.

Per germline, CDR1 MDHEN and CDR2 SYDVKM. With 5 bases removed from V and 3 bases from J, the gap between germline ends came to 14 bases. The CDR3 loop spans 15 amino acids. This sample also belongs to another study, concerning yellow fever vaccine responses in identical twins. That report adds: Twin vaccine T cell responses reportedly seemed partly convergent, partly personalized.

V is TRBV28 and J is TRBJ1-3; the D gene is possibly TRBD1 (6 bases). Sequencing was performed on CD4+ T cells sorted from blood. The sequence was obtained from a woman aged 18-29 years in good health. The CDR3 DNA reads TGTGCCAGCAGTATACCACAGGGATATGGAAACACCATATATTTT. Protein product: CASSIPQGYGNTIYF. The full variable domain, its missing parts supplied by reference TRBV28 and TRBJ1-3, is DVKVTQSSRYLVKRTGEKVFLECVQDMDHENMFWYRQDPGLGLRLIYFSYDVKMKEKGDIPEGYSVSREKKERFSLILESASTNQTSMYLCASSIPQGYGNTIYFGEGSWLTVV.